Below, 26 T cell receptor beta chains from the same sample are listed, as sequenced in a study of early T cells in non-severe SARS-CoV-2 infection. From the 5' RACE reads, TCRdb called clonotypes with MiXCR, one entry per CDR3 protein. The data contain about 43,000 distinct CDR3 sequences, approximately 10% of them singletons. Sequencing was carried out using whole blood. All receptors derive from an adult who was a healthcare worker with PCR-confirmed SARS-CoV-2 infection or an uninfected control (not recorded which).

The rearrangement joins TRBV11-2 to TRBJ2-3, with no clear D. Trimming took off 5 bases at V and 11 bases at J, with 14 bases between the two ends. The CDR3 has 12 residues. The germline CDR1 and CDR2 sequences are SGHAT and FQNNGV. In DNA, the CDR3 is TGTGCCAGCAGCCCGACCCTCCAAATGCAGTATTTT. This gives the protein CASSPTLQMQYF.

This chain connects TRBV29-1 to TRBJ2-5, with no clear D. From germline, CDR1 is SQVTM and CDR2 ANQGSEA. There are 13 residues in the CDR3. Trimming left V 3 bases short and J 5 bases short, with 13 bases between. The CDR3 coding sequence is TGCAGCGTTGAGGGCCCCACCGGGGAGACCCAGTACTTC. Translation gives CSVEGPTGETQYF.

This clonotype came up many times. The rearrangement uses TRBV29-1 and TRBJ2-1; perhaps D is TRBD1 or TRBD2 (5 bases each). With 7 bases removed from V and 9 bases from J, the gap between germline ends came to 19 bases. CDR3 length: 13 residues. Germline V gene data show CDR1 as SQVTM and CDR2 as ANQGSEA. The CDR3 bases are TGCAGCGGTGTACCATCAGGGCGGGTTGAGCAGTTCTTC. It specifies CSGVPSGRVEQFF.

This clonotype was counted only a few times. The chain recombines TRBV12-3 or TRBV12-4 with TRBJ1-6; D ambiguous. The CDR3 loop spans 15 amino acids. V was cut by 7 bases and J by 0 bases, with 10 bases left in between. CDR3 residues: CASTPGSSYNSPLHF. The CDR3 nucleotides are TGTGCCAGCACGCCGGGGAGCTCCTATAATTCACCCCTCCACTTT.

The chain uses TRBV29-1 and TRBJ1-1; 12 nucleotides agree with TRBD1. Germline V lookup: CDR1 SQVTM, CDR2 ANQGSEA. V lost 0 bases to trimming and J lost 5 bases; unmatched junction nucleotides: 4. This CDR3 is built from 15 residues. CDR3 residues: CSVEDGTGGGTEAFF. The CDR3 nucleotides are TGCAGCGTTGAAGACGGGACAGGGGGCGGTACTGAAGCTTTCTTT.

This clonotype was recorded at least ten times. The chain employs TRBV14 and TRBJ2-7; tentatively, D is TRBD1 or TRBD2 (5 bases each). The CDR3 has 16 residues. From germline, CDR1 is SGHDN and CDR2 FVKESK. V was clipped by 4 bases and J by 3 bases, with 19 bases between them. The CDR3 DNA sequence: TGTGCCAGCAGCCCAATACCTGAGGGTAGGGGCTACGAGCAGTACTTC. Translation: CASSPIPEGRGYEQYF.

This clonotype has a count of ten or more. The V gene is TRBV10-1, the J gene TRBJ2-5; no definite D call. From germline, CDR1 is WNHNN and CDR2 SYGVQD (reference sequence). The V end was cut by 3 bases, the J end by 5 bases, with 13 bases between. The CDR3 is made up of 14 amino acids. The CDR3 coding sequence is TGCGCCAGCAGTGACAACTTTAATAAGGAGACCCAGTACTTC. Its protein is CASSDNFNKETQYF.

This clonotype was seen a handful of times. V and J are TRBV4-3 and TRBJ1-2; D unresolved. Germline V gives CDR1 LGHNA, CDR2 YSLEER. The CDR3 is made up of 12 amino acids. The V and J ends lost 4 bases and 5 bases respectively, with 8 bases between them. The CDR3 sequence: CASSLRGYGYTF. DNA of the CDR3: TGCGCCAGCAGCCTGAGAGGTTATGGCTACACCTTC.

This clonotype showed up just a few times. The rearrangement joins TRBV7-7 to TRBJ2-5; a possible D gene is TRBD2 (5 bases). The length of the CDR3 is 13 residues. Per germline, CDR1 SSHAT and CDR2 FNYEAQ (reference sequence). The ends were cut back, 5 bases at V and 1 base at J, with 8 bases in the middle. The CDR3 protein is CASSRLPQETQYF. For the CDR3, the DNA is TGTGCCAGCAGCCGACTACCCCAAGAGACCCAGTACTTC. The whole variable domain, filled in from reference TRBV7-7 and TRBJ2-5, reads GAGVSQSPRYKVTKRGQDVTLRCDPISSHATLYWYQQALGQGPEFLTYFNYEAQPDKSGLPSDRFSAERPEGSISTLTIQRTEQRDSAMYRCASSRLPQETQYFGPGTRLLVL.

Only a few counts were recorded for this clonotype. The chain has TRBV6-2 or TRBV6-3 and TRBJ2-7; unclear D gene. Between the trimmed V and J ends, which lost 7 bases and 5 bases, there was a span of 21 bases. Looked up from germline, CDR1 is MNHEY and CDR2 is SVGEGT. This CDR3 region has 15 residues. The CDR3 spells CASTSAGPKKDEQYF. Written as DNA, the CDR3 is TGTGCCAGCACCTCCGCCGGGCCCAAAAAGGACGAGCAGTACTTC.

This clonotype has just a few counts. V and J are TRBV7-3 and TRBJ1-2; no definite D call. The germline CDR1 and CDR2 sequences are SGHTA and FQGTGA. The CDR3 consists of 15 residues. Trimming shortened V by 5 bases and J by 4 bases, and 17 bases separated the two germline ends. The CDR3 DNA reads as TGTGCCAGCAGCCCAGGACCGGGCGCCATCTATGGCTACACCTTC. It specifies CASSPGPGAIYGYTF.

V usage is TRBV6-5 and J usage is TRBJ2-1, with D perhaps TRBD1 or TRBD2 (5 bases each). The germline V gene encodes CDR1 MNHEY and CDR2 SVGAGI. The V end lost 0 bases, the J end lost 4 bases, and 10 bases lay between the germline ends. The CDR3 length is 15 residues. CDR3 nucleotides: TGTGCCAGCAGTTACTCCGGGACCGAGTACAATGAGCAGTTCTTC. Translated, it gives CASSYSGTEYNEQFF.

This clonotype was seen at least ten times. V usage is TRBV6-5 and J usage is TRBJ2-7, with D hard to call. V dropped 0 bases and J dropped 5 bases, with 11 bases sitting between them. The CDR3 totals 14 residues. Germline loops: CDR1 MNHEY, CDR2 SVGAGI. DNA for the CDR3: TGTGCCAGCAGTTACTCGGAACGAAAGAACGAGCAGTACTTC. This translates into CASSYSERKNEQYF.

This clonotype was counted only a few times. The J gene is TRBJ2-1, the V gene TRBV24-1; 10 nucleotides agree with TRBD2. Germline V gene lookup returns CDR1 KGHDR and CDR2 SFDVKD. The trim removed 6 bases at V and 6 bases at J, leaving 4 bases unmatched. CDR3 length equals 14 residues. The CDR3 DNA sequence: TGTGCCACCAGTCCCAGCGGGGGGGCCAATGAGCAGTTCTTC. Encoded protein: CATSPSGGANEQFF.

This clonotype was counted a few times. The rearrangement uses TRBV29-1 and TRBJ2-7, with TRBD1 identical over 9 bases. This CDR3 has 14 residues. V was pared by 0 bases and J by 3 bases, with 3 bases of the junction left unmatched. Germline V gene data show CDR1 as SQVTM and CDR2 as ANQGSEA. CDR3 protein: CSVEERQGGYEQYF. Here the CDR3 DNA reads TGCAGCGTTGAAGAAAGACAGGGGGGCTACGAGCAGTACTTC.

This clonotype was observed at least ten times. The rearrangement uses TRBV25-1 and TRBJ2-5, with a possible D match to TRBD1 (5 bases). In germline, CDR1 is MGHDK, CDR2 SYGVNS. The CDR3 extends over 18 amino acids. Between the trimmed V and J ends, which lost 3 bases and 5 bases, there was a span of 25 bases. The CDR3 DNA sequence: TGTGCCAGCAGTGATCATATGGCAGGAAGGGGCCCACAGGAGACCCAGTACTTC. Translated: CASSDHMAGRGPQETQYF.

This clonotype was detected ten times or more. This chain joins TRBV27 and TRBJ1-5; D may be TRBD1 (5 bases). In germline, CDR1 is MNHEY, CDR2 SMNVEV (reference sequence). The CDR3 covers 16 residues. With 1 base removed from V and 11 bases from J, the gap between germline ends came to 21 bases. CDR3 loop: CASSLYGTDNQSAQHF. CDR3 sequence (DNA): TGTGCCAGCAGTTTATATGGGACCGATAATCAATCAGCCCAGCATTTT.

In this sample, this clonotype turned up once. The chain has TRBV20-1 and TRBJ2-5; 8 nucleotides line up with TRBD2. CDR1 is DFQATT, CDR2 SNEGSKA, per germline (reference sequence). The CDR3 runs to 16 residues. Unmatched junction bases numbered 15, after V lost 5 bases and J lost 4 bases. The CDR3 protein is CSASNKWTSNTETQYF. CDR3 in DNA: TGCAGTGCTTCGAACAAGTGGACTAGCAACACAGAGACCCAGTACTTC.

In its sample, this clonotype was seen a few times. The V and J genes are TRBV10-3 and TRBJ2-4, with TRBD1 matching over 7 bases. Germline CDR1 and CDR2: ENHRY and SYGVKD. V lost 4 bases, J lost 8 bases, and 17 bases stayed unmatched. The CDR3 runs to 17 residues. CDR3 in DNA: TGTGCCATCAGTGGGGGATTTAGACAGGTCACAGGGGACATTCAGTACTTC. Its protein is CAISGGFRQVTGDIQYF.

V gene TRBV2 combines with J gene TRBJ2-2; weak D call: TRBD2 (6 bases). The CDR3 spans 14 residues. V was trimmed by 7 bases and J by 5 bases, leaving 14 bases between them. Germline V gene sequence: CDR1 SNHLY, CDR2 FYNNEI. This chain's CDR3 is CASKTNAGTGELFF. The CDR3 DNA reads as TGTGCCAGCAAAACAAATGCGGGGACCGGGGAGCTGTTTTTT.

This clonotype has only a few counts. The chain employs TRBV20-1 and TRBJ2-1; possibly TRBD1 for D (7 bases). The CDR3 sequence is 16 residues long. Trimming took 1 base from V and 4 from J, leaving 17 bases between them. From germline, CDR1 is DFQATT and CDR2 SNEGSKA (reference sequence). CDR3 bases: TGCAGTGCTAGAGCGGGTGGAGGGGGCTGGTACAATGAGCAGTTCTTC. It yields the protein CSARAGGGGWYNEQFF.

This clonotype occurred many times. The V and J genes are TRBV19 and TRBJ2-5, with TRBD1 as a possible D gene (6 bases). The V gene's germline CDR1 is LNHDA and CDR2 SQIVND (reference sequence). The CDR3 sequence is 13 residues long. Between the trimmed V and J ends, which lost 3 bases and 3 bases, there was a span of 8 bases. The CDR3 DNA reads TGTGCCAGTAGTATGAACAGGGAAGAGACCCAGTACTTC. Translating it yields CASSMNREETQYF.

The chain employs TRBV10-3 and TRBJ2-5; D gene unclear. With 8 bases removed from V and 5 bases from J, the gap between germline ends came to 12 bases. Germline values: CDR1 ENHRY, CDR2 SYGVKD. The CDR3 contains 12 residues. CDR3 region: CAIAGDRETQYF. CDR3 in DNA: TGTGCCATCGCAGGAGACCGGGAGACCCAGTACTTC.

This clonotype came up a few times. V gene TRBV5-1 combines with J gene TRBJ2-2; 7 nucleotides agree with TRBD1. The V and J ends lost 4 bases and 4 bases, in that order; junction bases with no gene match: 10. Germline CDR1 reads SGHRS; CDR2 reads YFSETQ. The CDR3 covers 16 residues. The CDR3 nucleotides are TGCGCCAGCAGCCTTTTGACAGGGTCGGGCACCGGGGAGCTGTTTTTT. It is translated as CASSLLTGSGTGELFF.

The V gene is TRBV5-6, the J gene TRBJ1-5; weak D call: TRBD1 (6 bases). The CDR3 covers 15 residues. Germline-derived CDR1 and CDR2 are SGHDT and YYEEEE. The V gene lost 4 bases and the J gene lost 5 bases, with 16 bases spanning the gap. CDR3 coding DNA: TGTGCCAGCAGCCAACAGGGTAGGTCCCATCAGCCCCAGCATTTT. Translating it yields CASSQQGRSHQPQHF. Combining the CDR3 with reference TRBV5-6 and TRBJ1-5 gives the whole variable domain DAGVTQSPTHLIKTRGQQVTLRCSPKSGHDTVSWYQQALGQGPQFIFQYYEEEERQRGNFPDRFSGHQFPNYSSELNVNALLLGDSALYLCASSQQGRSHQPQHFGDGTRLSIL.

Written as DNA, the CDR3 is TGTGCCAGCAGCTTAGCGTCGGGGGGCGCAGCCAAAAACATTCAGTACTTC. Encoded protein: CASSLASGGAAKNIQYF. The rearrangement links TRBV7-9 to TRBJ2-4; TRBD2 might be the D (7 bases). The germline V gene has CDR1 SEHNR and CDR2 FQNEAQ (reference sequence). V dropped 0 bases and J dropped 0 bases, with 12 bases sitting between them. The CDR3 consists of 17 residues.